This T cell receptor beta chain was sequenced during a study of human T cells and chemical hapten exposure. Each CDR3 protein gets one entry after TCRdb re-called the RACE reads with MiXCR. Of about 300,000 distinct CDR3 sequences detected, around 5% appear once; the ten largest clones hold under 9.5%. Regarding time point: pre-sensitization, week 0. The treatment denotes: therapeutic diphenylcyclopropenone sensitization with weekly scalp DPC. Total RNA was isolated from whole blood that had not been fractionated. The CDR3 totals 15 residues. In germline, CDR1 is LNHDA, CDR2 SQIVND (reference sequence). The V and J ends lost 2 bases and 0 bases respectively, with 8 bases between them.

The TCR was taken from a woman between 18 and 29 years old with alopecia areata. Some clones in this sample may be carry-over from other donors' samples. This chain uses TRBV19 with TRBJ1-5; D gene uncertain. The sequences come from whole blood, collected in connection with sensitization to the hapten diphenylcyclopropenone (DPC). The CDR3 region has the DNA TGTGCCAGTAGTATATCCAAACATAGCAATCAGCCCCAGCATTTT. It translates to CASSISKHSNQPQHF.